This T cell receptor beta chain was sequenced in a study of blood T cell repertoires in COVID-19. Overall study context: Acute and convalescent COVID-19 samples came from the United States, Italy and Spain. In each case, the material was cDNA or gDNA derived from T cells, B-cell-depleted T cells, or PBMCs.

Original data processing: From reference gene primer amplification, estimates of nucleated cell counts were derived. The data were produced by immunoSEQ multiplex PCR, yet TCRdb's version contains in-frame clones alone and is incomplete. From that table come the V and J calls and clone size; the DNA was used to work out D and trimming. The sample has about 36,000 clones; roughly 78% are singletons. V shed 5 bases, J shed 3 bases, and the junction held 8 bases outside the gene matches. The germline gives CDR1 SGHAT, CDR2 FQNNGV. This CDR3 comprises 16 residues. Sequenced: peripheral blood. The gene calls are TRBV11-2 and TRBJ2-2; 8 bases are shared with TRBD1. This TCR came from a man aged 65 to 79 with acute or convalescent COVID-19. In DNA, the CDR3 is TGTGCCAGCAGCAAACGGACAGGGTGGGACACCGGGGAGCTGTTTTTT. It translates to CASSKRTGWDTGELFF.